This is a list of T cell receptor beta chains from one sample in a study of sequential checkpoint blockade in melanoma. Some clones are missing from TCRdb's copy, which holds only in-frame ones; the method was immunoSEQ multiplex PCR. Of around 20,000 clones listed, about three fifths are singletons. The material was CD8+ T cells sorted from blood (inferred from file names), obtained from a patient given nivolumab and ipilimumab in sequence. All receptors come from a human donor with melanoma. Each CDR3 is given with its conserved first and last residue. Fields, in order: J gene, D gene, V gene, clone size, CDR3 protein, CDR3 DNA. D genes are given only for firm matches. Clone size is not always given. Where it is, it says once, few, many or a class for expanded clones.

TRBJ2-3 TRBD1 TRBV7-3 . CASSLGPLTGVADTQYF TGTGCCAGCAGCTTAGGCCCTCTTACAGGGGTGGCAGATACGCAGTATTTT
TRBJ2-7 . TRBV28 . CACKGGSSYEQYF TGTGCCTGCAAGGGAGGTAGCTCCTACGAGCAGTACTTC
TRBJ2-1 . TRBV4-1 . CASSQDWTHINEQFF TGCGCCAGCAGCCAAGATTGGACTCACATCAATGAGCAGTTCTTC
TRBJ1-3 . TRBV21-1 . CASSKLPGQFSGNTIYF TGTGCCAGCAGCAAACTTCCAGGGCAGTTTTCTGGAAACACCATATATTTT
TRBJ2-5 TRBD1 TRBV19 . CASSSWTGAETQYF TGTGCCAGTAGTTCATGGACAGGGGCCGAGACCCAGTACTTC
TRBJ2-7 . TRBV7-2 few CASSTIEGKSYEQYF TGTGCCAGCAGCACGATTGAGGGCAAGTCCTACGAGCAGTACTTC
TRBJ2-1 TRBD2 TRBV27 . CASSLSQGGLAGGHNEQFF TGTGCCAGCAGTTTATCTCAGGGGGGTCTAGCGGGAGGGCACAATGAGCAGTTCTTC
TRBJ2-3 . TRBV7-9 . CAVRATVLADTQYF TGTGCCGTCAGGGCCACTGTACTGGCAGATACGCAGTATTTT
TRBJ2-7 TRBD1 TRBV27 once CASSVKTGVEQYF TGTGCCAGCAGTGTCAAGACAGGGGTCGAGCAGTACTTC
TRBJ1-1 TRBD1 TRBV5-1 . CASRTDRGITEAFF TGCGCCAGCAGAACGGACAGGGGAATCACTGAAGCTTTCTTT
TRBJ2-7 TRBD1 TRBV30 few CAWDRGLYEQYF TGTGCCTGGGACAGGGGGCTATACGAGCAGTACTTC
TRBJ2-7 TRBD2 TRBV4-1 . CASSQVSAGDWGEQYF TGCGCCAGCAGCCAAGTAAGCGCGGGGGACTGGGGCGAGCAGTACTTC
TRBJ2-6 . TRBV6-6 . CASSSSGATGANVLTF TGTGCCAGCAGTTCGTCAGGGGCAACTGGGGCCAACGTCCTGACTTTC
TRBJ2-7 TRBD2 TRBV13 . CASSVLAGPYEQYF TGTGCCAGCAGTGTTTTAGCGGGCCCCTACGAGCAGTACTTC
TRBJ1-2 . TRBV27 . CASGGVGGEANYGYTF TGTGCCAGCGGGGGAGTCGGGGGTGAGGCTAACTATGGCTACACCTTC
TRBJ1-2 TRBD1 TRBV27 few CASSLGTAYGYTF TGTGCCAGCAGTTTAGGGACAGCGTATGGCTACACCTTC
TRBJ1-1 . TRBV23-1 . CASSQSGGNTEAFF TGCGCCAGCAGTCAATCGGGGGGGAACACTGAAGCTTTCTTT
TRBJ2-3 . TRBV6-4 . CASSGGGATDTQYF TGTGCCAGCAGTGGAGGGGGGGCCACAGATACGCAGTATTTT
TRBJ2-7 . TRBV27 few CASSWSGSYEQYF TGTGCCAGCAGTTGGAGCGGTTCCTACGAGCAGTACTTC
TRBJ2-7 . TRBV7-9 few CASSQEGGQSYEQYF TGTGCCAGCAGCCAAGAAGGCGGACAGTCCTACGAGCAGTACTTC
TRBJ1-3 . TRBV18 . CASSPLHVTADSGNTIYF TGTGCCAGCTCACCCCTACATGTTACAGCAGACTCTGGAAACACCATATATTTT
TRBJ1-2 TRBD1 TRBV5-4 medium-sized CASSTGTANYGYTF TGTGCCAGCAGCACAGGGACAGCTAACTATGGCTACACCTTC
TRBJ2-1 TRBD2 TRBV10-2 . CASSDWGKGTSGGLNEQFF TGCGCCAGCAGTGATTGGGGCAAGGGGACTAGCGGGGGGCTTAATGAGCAGTTCTTC
TRBJ2-3 TRBD2 TRBV14 . CASSQYQSGGQLTDTQYF TGTGCCAGCAGCCAATACCAAAGCGGGGGCCAACTCACAGATACGCAGTATTTT
TRBJ1-4 TRBD1 TRBV25-1 once CASTAGTDELFF TGTGCCAGCACTGCCGGGACAGACGAACTGTTTTTT
TRBJ1-2 . TRBV4-1 . CASSQHMGQNYGYTF TGCGCCAGCAGCCAACACATGGGGCAGAACTATGGCTACACCTTC
TRBJ1-1 TRBD1 TRBV5-1 . CASSPKGQVNTEAFF TGCGCCAGCAGCCCGAAGGGACAGGTGAACACTGAAGCTTTCTTT
TRBJ1-2 TRBD1 TRBV13 . CASSLGGQGAFGYTF TGTGCCAGCAGCTTAGGCGGACAGGGGGCTTTTGGCTACACCTTC
TRBJ2-7 . TRBV29-1 . CSVEIAGEQYF TGCAGCGTTGAAATCGCGGGCGAGCAGTACTTC
TRBJ1-1 . TRBV9 once CASSPGVDTEAFF TGTGCCAGCAGCCCAGGGGTGGACACTGAAGCTTTCTTT
TRBJ2-7 TRBD2 TRBV5-5 . CASSLVVAGREQYF TGTGCCAGCAGCTTGGTAGTAGCGGGAAGGGAGCAGTACTTC
TRBJ1-5 TRBD1 TRBV9 . CASSVGTGLWPQHF TGTGCCAGCAGCGTAGGGACAGGGCTGTGGCCCCAGCATTTT
TRBJ2-7 . TRBV11-2 . CASSLESGYEQYF TGTGCCAGCAGCTTAGAGAGCGGCTACGAGCAGTACTTC
TRBJ2-5 . TRBV6-1 . CASSGGTSAGETQYF TGTGCCAGCAGTGGGGGGACATCTGCAGGAGAGACCCAGTACTTC
TRBJ2-5 TRBD2 TRBV5-4 . CASSGRGGQQETQYF TGTGCCAGCAGCGGTCGGGGGGGTCAGCAAGAGACCCAGTACTTC
TRBJ2-1 TRBD2 TRBV14 . CASSQDTRLAESSYNEQFF TGTGCCAGCAGCCAAGATACGCGACTAGCGGAGAGCTCCTACAATGAGCAGTTCTTC
TRBJ1-1 TRBD1 TRBV5-3 few CASSLQGQLTEAFF TGTGCCAGCAGCTTGCAGGGACAGCTCACTGAAGCTTTCTTT
TRBJ2-1 TRBD2 TRBV5-1 . CASRPTSGRAGLRGEGEQFF TGCGCCAGCAGGCCAACAAGCGGGAGGGCGGGGTTGCGCGGTGAAGGTGAGCAGTTCTTC
TRBJ2-7 . TRBV28 . CASSLWGGSYEQYF TGTGCCAGCAGTTTATGGGGGGGCTCCTACGAGCAGTACTTC
TRBJ2-3 TRBD1 TRBV5-4 . CASSYEQGAADTQYF TGTGCCAGCAGCTACGAACAGGGGGCGGCAGATACGCAGTATTTT
TRBJ2-2 . TRBV28 . CASSLGQGSDTGELFF TGTGCCAGCAGTTTGGGCCAGGGCTCTGACACCGGGGAGCTGTTTTTT
TRBJ2-7 TRBD1 TRBV5-1 few CASSLAGQGLSSSYEQYF TGCGCCAGCAGCTTGGCGGGACAGGGGCTTTCGAGCTCCTACGAGCAGTACTTC
TRBJ1-1 TRBD1 TRBV28 medium-sized CASSFPTSGQGNTEAFF TGTGCCAGCAGTTTTCCCACATCCGGACAGGGGAACACTGAAGCTTTCTTT
TRBJ2-2 TRBD2 TRBV11-2 . CASLGLAGADTGELFF TGTGCCAGCCTGGGACTAGCGGGGGCCGACACCGGGGAGCTGTTTTTT
TRBJ2-1 TRBD2 TRBV4-1 . CASSQLLAGLDEQFF TGCGCCAGCAGCCAGTTACTAGCGGGACTTGATGAGCAGTTCTTC
TRBJ2-5 TRBD1 TRBV9 . CASSADDPTKTGQVGTQYF TGTGCCAGCAGCGCTGACGACCCAACCAAAACGGGACAGGTCGGGACCCAGTACTTC
TRBJ2-7 . TRBV4-1 few CASSQEAGPQYF TGCGCCAGCAGCCAAGAAGCGGGCCCGCAGTACTTC
TRBJ2-7 TRBD2 TRBV7-9 few CASSPGGGSRYEQYF TGTGCCAGCAGCCCCGGGGGGGGGTCTAGGTACGAGCAGTACTTC
TRBJ2-6 . TRBV5-1 . CASRPGNSGLYSGANVLTF TGCGCCAGCAGACCCGGTAATAGCGGCCTCTACTCTGGGGCCAACGTCCTGACTTTC
TRBJ1-4 TRBD1 TRBV7-2 few CASSLAWETGVEKLFF TGTGCCAGCAGCTTAGCGTGGGAGACAGGGGTTGAAAAACTGTTTTTT
TRBJ1-2 TRBD1 TRBV7-9 . CASTPPRDSSYGYTF TGTGCCAGCACTCCCCCAAGGGACAGTTCCTATGGCTACACCTTC
TRBJ2-1 TRBD1 TRBV11-2 few CASSFPRTGGANEQFF TGTGCCAGCAGCTTCCCCCGGACAGGGGGTGCGAATGAGCAGTTCTTC
TRBJ2-3 . TRBV6-5 . CASSRDIGPDTQYF TGTGCCAGCAGTAGGGACATAGGCCCAGATACGCAGTATTTT
TRBJ2-5 . TRBV6-5 . CASSPGTTRFETQYF TGTGCCAGCAGTCCCGGGACAACTCGGTTTGAGACCCAGTACTTC
TRBJ1-2 TRBD1 TRBV6-1 few CASSQQGGTYGYTF TGTGCCAGCAGCCAACAGGGGGGGACGTATGGCTACACCTTC
TRBJ1-4 TRBD1 TRBV28 . CASSPLRDRGREKLFF TGTGCCAGCAGTCCCCTGCGGGACAGGGGTAGGGAAAAACTGTTTTTT
TRBJ2-1 . TRBV20-1 . CSASGDNGQFF TGCAGTGCCTCGGGGGATAATGGGCAGTTCTTC